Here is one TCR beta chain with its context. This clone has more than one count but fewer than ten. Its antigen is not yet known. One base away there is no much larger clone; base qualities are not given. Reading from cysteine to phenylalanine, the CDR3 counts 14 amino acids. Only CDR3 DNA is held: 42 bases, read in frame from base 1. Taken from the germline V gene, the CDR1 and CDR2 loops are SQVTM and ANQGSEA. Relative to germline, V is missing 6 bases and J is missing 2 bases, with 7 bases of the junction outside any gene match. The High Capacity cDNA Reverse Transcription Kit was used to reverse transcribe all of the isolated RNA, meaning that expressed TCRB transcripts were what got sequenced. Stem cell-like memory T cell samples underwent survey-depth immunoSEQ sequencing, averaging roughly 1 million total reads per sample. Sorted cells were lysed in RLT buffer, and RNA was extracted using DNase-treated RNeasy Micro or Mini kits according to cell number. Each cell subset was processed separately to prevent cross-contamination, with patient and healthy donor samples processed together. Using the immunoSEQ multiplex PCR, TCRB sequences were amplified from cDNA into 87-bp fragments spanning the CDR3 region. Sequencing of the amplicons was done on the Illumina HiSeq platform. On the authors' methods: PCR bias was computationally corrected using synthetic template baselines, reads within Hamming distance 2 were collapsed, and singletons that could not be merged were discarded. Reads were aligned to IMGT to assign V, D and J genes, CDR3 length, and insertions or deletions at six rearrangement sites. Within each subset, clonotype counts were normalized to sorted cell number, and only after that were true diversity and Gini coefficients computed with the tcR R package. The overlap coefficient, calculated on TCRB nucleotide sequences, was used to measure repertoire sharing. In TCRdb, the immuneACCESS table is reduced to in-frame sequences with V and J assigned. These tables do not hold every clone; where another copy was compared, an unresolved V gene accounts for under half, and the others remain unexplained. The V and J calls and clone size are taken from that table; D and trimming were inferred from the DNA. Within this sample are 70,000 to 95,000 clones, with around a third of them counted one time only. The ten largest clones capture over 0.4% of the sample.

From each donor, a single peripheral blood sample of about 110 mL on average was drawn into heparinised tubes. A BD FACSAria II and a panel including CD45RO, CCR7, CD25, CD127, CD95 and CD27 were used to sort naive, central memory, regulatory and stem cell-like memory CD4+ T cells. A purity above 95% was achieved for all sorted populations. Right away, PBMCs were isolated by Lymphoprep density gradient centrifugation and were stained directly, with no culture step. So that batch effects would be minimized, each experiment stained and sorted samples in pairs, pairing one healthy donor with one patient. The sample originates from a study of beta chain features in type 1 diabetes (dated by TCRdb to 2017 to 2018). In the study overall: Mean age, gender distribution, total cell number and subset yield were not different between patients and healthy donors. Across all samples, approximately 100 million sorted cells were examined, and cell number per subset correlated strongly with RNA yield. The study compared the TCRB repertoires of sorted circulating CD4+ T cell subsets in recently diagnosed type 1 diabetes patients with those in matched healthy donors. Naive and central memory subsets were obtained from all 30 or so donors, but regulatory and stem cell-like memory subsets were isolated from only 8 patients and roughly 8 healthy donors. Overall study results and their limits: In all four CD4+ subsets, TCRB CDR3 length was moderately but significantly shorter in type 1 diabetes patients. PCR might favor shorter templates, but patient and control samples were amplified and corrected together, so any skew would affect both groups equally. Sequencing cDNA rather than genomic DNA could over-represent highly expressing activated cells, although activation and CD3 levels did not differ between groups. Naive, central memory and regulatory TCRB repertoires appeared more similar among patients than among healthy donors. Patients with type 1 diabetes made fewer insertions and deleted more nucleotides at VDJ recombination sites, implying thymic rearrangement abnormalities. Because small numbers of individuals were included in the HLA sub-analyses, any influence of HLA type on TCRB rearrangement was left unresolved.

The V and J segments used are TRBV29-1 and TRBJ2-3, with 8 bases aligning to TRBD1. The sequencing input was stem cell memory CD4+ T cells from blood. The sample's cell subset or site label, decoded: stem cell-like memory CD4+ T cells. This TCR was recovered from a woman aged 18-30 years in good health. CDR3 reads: CSVHRGVNTDTQYF. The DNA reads TGCAGCGTCCACAGGGGGGTCAACACAGATACGCAGTATTTT.